This entry features one TCR beta chain sequence. Methods used by the authors: Reference gene primers were amplified, and this amplification served to estimate nucleated cell counts. Profiled with immunoSEQ multiplex PCR; TCRdb holds only in-frame clones, not every one. The DNA gave D and trimming, while V, J and clone size come from that table. The profile shows around 330,000 clones, over 75% of them singletons. This record belongs to a study of blood T cell repertoires in COVID-19. Study context: Italy, Spain and the United States were the sources of the convalescent and acute COVID-19 samples.

Recruitment covered roughly 22 US areas and drew participants whose ages spanned roughly 18 to 89 years. Clinical histories supplied by participants themselves formed the basis of cohort assignment. The CDR3 covers 17 residues. V was clipped by 1 base and J by 4 bases; unmatched bases: 5. The germline gives CDR1 MGHRA, CDR2 YSYEKL. The sequence came from a middle-aged woman who had recovered from COVID-19. Sequencing was done on a sample of PBMCs or T cells enriched from blood (not recorded which). J is TRBJ2-3 and V is TRBV4-1, with TRBD2 matching over 13 bases. In DNA, the CDR3 is TGCGCCAGCAGCCAAGTTCTAGGACTAGCGGGGGCAGATACGCAGTATTTT. This translates into CASSQVLGLAGADTQYF.